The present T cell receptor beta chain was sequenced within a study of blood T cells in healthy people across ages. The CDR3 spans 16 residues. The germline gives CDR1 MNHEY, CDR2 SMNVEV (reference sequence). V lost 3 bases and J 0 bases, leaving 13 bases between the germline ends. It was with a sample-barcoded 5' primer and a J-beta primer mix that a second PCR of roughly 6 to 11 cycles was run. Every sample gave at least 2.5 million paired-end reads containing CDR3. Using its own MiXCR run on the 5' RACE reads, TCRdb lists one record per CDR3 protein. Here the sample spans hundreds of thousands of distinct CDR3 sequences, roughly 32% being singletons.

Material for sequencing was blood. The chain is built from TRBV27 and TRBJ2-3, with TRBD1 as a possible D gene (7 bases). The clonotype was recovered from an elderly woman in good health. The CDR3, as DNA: TGTGCCAGCAGTTTCCTGACAGGGACTAGCACAGATACGCAGTATTTT. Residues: CASSFLTGTSTDTQYF.